This is a list of T cell receptor beta chains from one sample in a study of beta chain features in type 1 diabetes. Only in-frame clones appear in the TCRdb table, and some are missing; sequencing was by immunoSEQ multiplex PCR. The top ten hold approximately 0.69% of the sample, which has roughly 150,000 clones, about 8.1% seen once. Material: central memory CD4+ T cells from blood. Receptors originate from a man between 18 and 35 years old in good health. Both conserved end residues are trimmed from each CDR3. Rows give clone size only sometimes, using once, few, many, or a class for an expanded clone.

clone_size: -
j_call: TRBJ2-1
v_call: TRBV5-4
cdr3_aa: ASSQDGELAGIHGNEQF

clone_size: many
j_call: TRBJ2-7
v_call: TRBV2
cdr3_aa: ASGRQYEQY

clone_size: many
j_call: TRBJ2-7
v_call: TRBV19
cdr3_aa: ATYLGPSSYEQY

clone_size: -
j_call: TRBJ2-1
v_call: TRBV6-5
cdr3_aa: ASREGSEQF

clone_size: few
j_call: TRBJ2-5
v_call: TRBV5-1
cdr3_aa: ASSFGTSGGEETQY

clone_size: -
j_call: TRBJ2-1
v_call: TRBV7-2
cdr3_aa: ASSPPGSYNEQF

clone_size: few
j_call: TRBJ2-7
v_call: TRBV4-2
cdr3_aa: ASSRGTSLKLGQY

clone_size: few
j_call: TRBJ1-1
v_call: TRBV7-3
cdr3_aa: ASSLMGGRAF

clone_size: few
j_call: TRBJ1-2
v_call: TRBV28
cdr3_aa: ARYDRDAGYT

clone_size: many
j_call: TRBJ2-7
v_call: TRBV7-2
cdr3_aa: ASRSGRGEQY

clone_size: -
j_call: TRBJ2-3
v_call: TRBV5-8
cdr3_aa: ASSATDTDTQY

clone_size: -
j_call: TRBJ2-1
v_call: TRBV20-1
cdr3_aa: SGLFSEIPF

clone_size: -
j_call: TRBJ2-3
v_call: TRBV5-1
cdr3_aa: ASSLAGGTDTQY

clone_size: many
j_call: TRBJ1-2
v_call: TRBV2
cdr3_aa: ASIFSYGYT

clone_size: few
j_call: TRBJ2-5
v_call: TRBV7-3
cdr3_aa: ASSPLVGETQY

clone_size: few
j_call: TRBJ2-2
v_call: TRBV6-5
cdr3_aa: ASLKQGNTGELF

clone_size: few
j_call: TRBJ1-4
v_call: TRBV19
cdr3_aa: ASIRTGGFGTNEKLF

clone_size: -
j_call: TRBJ1-1
v_call: TRBV6-6
cdr3_aa: ASRPTGSGKAF

clone_size: few
j_call: TRBJ1-1
v_call: TRBV28
cdr3_aa: ASSTQGTLTEAF

clone_size: few
j_call: TRBJ2-3
v_call: TRBV7-3
cdr3_aa: ASGTASTDTQY

clone_size: few
j_call: TRBJ2-7
v_call: TRBV7-2
cdr3_aa: ASSLEREWAYEQY

clone_size: few
j_call: TRBJ2-3
v_call: TRBV5-5
cdr3_aa: ASSLGTGATDTQY

clone_size: few
j_call: TRBJ2-2
v_call: TRBV7-9
cdr3_aa: ASSEAFGIWGGNTGELF

clone_size: few
j_call: TRBJ2-7
v_call: TRBV14
cdr3_aa: ASSQATGTEQY

clone_size: few
j_call: TRBJ2-5
v_call: TRBV23-1
cdr3_aa: ASSQGQGSETQY

clone_size: -
j_call: TRBJ1-4
v_call: TRBV7-2
cdr3_aa: ASSSSRGQDEKLF

clone_size: -
j_call: TRBJ1-1
v_call: TRBV7-9
cdr3_aa: ASSLEGANTEAF

clone_size: -
j_call: TRBJ2-1
v_call: TRBV10-3
cdr3_aa: AISEGWSGGYNEQF

clone_size: -
j_call: TRBJ2-1
v_call: TRBV7-2
cdr3_aa: ASSLTSVYNEQF

clone_size: -
j_call: TRBJ2-7
v_call: TRBV6-1
cdr3_aa: ATPPGREPYEQY

clone_size: -
j_call: TRBJ2-1
v_call: TRBV7-3
cdr3_aa: ASSLTKSSGHNEQF

clone_size: -
j_call: TRBJ1-2
v_call: TRBV7-2
cdr3_aa: ASSPRRQGNGYT

clone_size: -
j_call: TRBJ1-5
v_call: TRBV5-1
cdr3_aa: ASSLQPGQGQPQH

clone_size: many
j_call: TRBJ2-1
v_call: TRBV28
cdr3_aa: ASSLVSRGRDEQF

clone_size: few
j_call: TRBJ2-1
v_call: TRBV6-1
cdr3_aa: ASARKDEQF

clone_size: many
j_call: TRBJ2-1
v_call: TRBV7-8
cdr3_aa: ASSLNSGSNEQF

clone_size: -
j_call: TRBJ1-2
v_call: TRBV4-3
cdr3_aa: ASSQAGVGDGYT

clone_size: few
j_call: TRBJ2-1
v_call: TRBV5-1
cdr3_aa: ASSWMAGGVNNEQF

clone_size: few
j_call: TRBJ2-1
v_call: TRBV11-3
cdr3_aa: ASSPLGEGLNEQF

clone_size: many
j_call: TRBJ2-3
v_call: TRBV7-9
cdr3_aa: ASSWAGADTQY

clone_size: many
j_call: TRBJ1-2
v_call: TRBV10-3
cdr3_aa: AISESGSAGSGYT

clone_size: few
j_call: TRBJ2-1
v_call: TRBV7-3
cdr3_aa: ASSSTGYNEQF

clone_size: -
j_call: TRBJ1-1
v_call: TRBV6-5
cdr3_aa: ASSSLNGLTNTEAF

clone_size: few
j_call: TRBJ2-3
v_call: TRBV7-2
cdr3_aa: ASSLGETDTQY

clone_size: few
j_call: TRBJ1-1
v_call: TRBV10-3
cdr3_aa: AISDPGQGSTEAF

clone_size: -
j_call: TRBJ2-3
v_call: TRBV18
cdr3_aa: ASSPDYLSTDTQY

clone_size: few
j_call: TRBJ1-1
v_call: TRBV7-2
cdr3_aa: ASSISRGTEAF

clone_size: -
j_call: TRBJ2-1
v_call: TRBV6-6
cdr3_aa: ASSDQGASYNEQF

clone_size: few
j_call: TRBJ1-1
v_call: TRBV6-6
cdr3_aa: ASMNTGGAGGTEAF

clone_size: -
j_call: TRBJ2-4
v_call: TRBV5-1
cdr3_aa: ASMPGSGNNIQY

clone_size: few
j_call: TRBJ1-4
v_call: TRBV5-4
cdr3_aa: ASSPGGSTNEKLF

clone_size: -
j_call: TRBJ1-4
v_call: TRBV5-4
cdr3_aa: ASTRSAGGSNSDEKLF

clone_size: few
j_call: TRBJ1-2
v_call: TRBV30
cdr3_aa: AWSTQGYGYT

clone_size: many
j_call: TRBJ2-3
v_call: TRBV29-1
cdr3_aa: SVTTGGGQY